A single sample is the source of the 7 T cell receptor beta chains below, sequenced in a study of OX40 agonist ivuxolimab in advanced cancers. Assay used: immunoSEQ multiplex PCR; TCRdb lists only in-frame clones, some missing. The table includes tens of thousands of clones, about 86% detected once. The sequences come from CD4+ or CD8+ T cells sorted from blood, collected in a trial of the OX40 agonist ivuxolimab. The receptors here all came from an adult with an advanced solid tumor such as melanoma, head and neck, liver or kidney cancer.

The V and J genes are TRBV6-4 and TRBJ2-2; no reliable D call. Germline V gives CDR1 MRHNA, CDR2 SNTAGT. The CDR3 runs 13 residues. V gave up 4 bases and J gave up 2 bases, with 5 bases separating them. CDR3 in amino acids: CASSGSNTGELFF. The CDR3 nucleotides read TGTGCCAGCAGTGGGTCTAACACCGGGGAGCTGTTTTTT.

This clone has only a few counts. DNA of the CDR3: TGTGCCTGGAGGAGACAGGGGGATAGGTACGAGCAGTACTTC. Residues: CAWRRQGDRYEQYF. V is TRBV30 and J is TRBJ2-7, with 9 nucleotides matching TRBD1. The germline CDR1 and CDR2 sequences are GTSNPN and SVGIG (reference sequence). V shed 3 bases, J shed 4 bases, and the junction held 7 bases outside the gene matches. The length of the CDR3 is 14 residues.

The V gene is TRBV2, the J gene TRBJ2-2, with 7 bases lining up with TRBD1. V lost 6 bases, J lost 0 bases, and 4 bases stayed unmatched. Germline V gene data show CDR1 as SNHLY and CDR2 as FYNNEI. The CDR3 consists of 15 residues. The CDR3 region is CASRRQGPNTGELFF. CDR3 nucleotide sequence: TGTGCCAGCAGGAGACAGGGACCGAACACCGGGGAGCTGTTTTTT.

The CDR3 region has the DNA TGTGCCAGCAGTTTATTGCCATCGACGGTCAATCAGCCCCAGCATTTT. This translates into CASSLLPSTVNQPQHF. V and J are TRBV27 and TRBJ1-5; D not certain. This CDR3 is 16 amino acids long. CDR1 and CDR2 (germline): MNHEY, SMNVEV (reference sequence). V was clipped by 1 base and J by 3 bases, with 13 bases between them.

The rearrangement joins TRBV18 to TRBJ1-4; D remains ambiguous. This CDR3 spans 13 amino acids. V dropped 5 bases and J dropped 8 bases, with 12 bases sitting between them. CDR1 KGHSH and CDR2 LQKENI come from the germline V gene. This CDR3 reads CASSTRAGEKLFF. CDR3 bases: TGTGCCAGCTCAACGAGGGCTGGAGAAAAACTGTTTTTT.

The rearrangement joins TRBV4-1 to TRBJ1-2; D call uncertain. CDR1 is MGHRA, CDR2 YSYEKL, per germline. This CDR3 has 15 residues. V dropped 3 bases and J dropped 1 base, with 12 bases sitting between them. CDR3 in DNA: TGCGCCAGCAGCCAGACAACTACAGATAACTATGGCTACACCTTC. Residues: CASSQTTTDNYGYTF.

V gene TRBV7-3 combines with J gene TRBJ1-1; D unresolved. The CDR3 contains 16 residues. V was shortened by 1 base and J by 0 bases, with 12 bases between the two germline ends. CDR1 is SGHTA and CDR2 is FQGTGA in the germline V gene. CDR3 sequence reads: CASSLIAIHMNTEAFF. DNA for the CDR3: TGTGCCAGCAGCTTAATAGCCATTCACATGAACACTGAAGCTTTCTTT.